This TCR beta chain was identified in a study of blood T cell repertoires in COVID-19. The wider study: Donors in the United States, Italy and Spain gave samples during acute or convalescent COVID-19. T cells, B-cell-depleted T cells, or PBMCs provided the cDNA or gDNA that served as material.

Assay used: immunoSEQ multiplex PCR; TCRdb lists only in-frame clones, some missing. This sample yields around 300,000 clones, of which around 85% are seen a single time; around 7.2% belongs to the top ten. The CDR3 is 15 amino acids. Trimming removed 3 bases from V and 2 bases from J; junction bases left unmatched: 6. Germline CDR1 SGHNT, CDR2 YYREEE (reference sequence). Sequenced sample: peripheral blood. The origin of this receptor is a human donor in a cohort sampled during active COVID-19. The gene calls are TRBV5-4 and TRBJ2-7; 9 bases match TRBD2. In DNA, the CDR3 is TGTGCCAGCAGCTACCTAGCGGGGACGACCTACGAGCAGTACTTC. Amino acids: CASSYLAGTTYEQYF. Full variable domain (remainder filled in from reference TRBV5-4 and TRBJ2-7): ETGVTQSPTHLIKTRGQQVTLRCSSQSGHNTVSWYQQALGQGPQFIFQYYREEENGRGNFPPRFSGLQFPNYSSELNVNALELDDSALYLCASSYLAGTTYEQYFGPGTRLTVT.